This TCR beta chain was sequenced during a study of T cell repertoires in cytomegalovirus infection. Study context: From public TCR beta signatures came an indication of both CMV infection and matching HLA type. Study-wide results and caveats: CMV-specific TCR beta clonotypes restricted by HLA-C were the ones dominating the ex vivo response.

TCRdb reanalysed the reads using MiXCR and keeps one entry per CDR3 protein. This sample carries 200,000 or so distinct CDR3 sequences, 28% of them seen once, and the ten largest clones take about 31%. This clonotype came up many times. Its cognate antigen is unknown. The V gene's germline CDR1 is SQVTM and CDR2 ANQGSEA. V was shortened by 0 bases and J by 4 bases, with 15 bases between the two germline ends. The CDR3 has 15 amino acids. The receptor comes from a human donor in good health (CMV status not recorded). Some clones in this sample may be carry-over from other donors' samples. V and J are TRBV29-1 and TRBJ1-1, with no clear D. Specimen: PBMCs. In DNA form, the CDR3 reads TGCAGCGTTGAAGATTTCCGTCCCGGTACCACTGAAGCTTTCTTT. Residues: CSVEDFRPGTTEAFF.